This passage covers 30 T cell receptor beta chains from one sample sequenced in a study of sequential checkpoint blockade in melanoma. Measured with immunoSEQ multiplex PCR; TCRdb has only the in-frame clones, and not every one. The data contain a few thousand clones, less than 25% of them singletons. Treatment indicated: randomized to nivolumab then ipilimumab (arm A) or the reverse (arm B). Sample: tumor tissue (inferred from file names), taken from a patient given nivolumab and ipilimumab in sequence. All receptors come from a human donor with melanoma.

In this sample, this clone is large (0.1 to 1%). The V and J genes are TRBV19 and TRBJ2-1; D gene ambiguous. The CDR3 is 15 amino acids. Germline assignment: CDR1 LNHDA and CDR2 SQIVND (reference sequence). V lost 1 base to trimming and J lost 6 bases, with 13 bases between them. CDR3 DNA sequence: TGTGCCAGTAGTATAGTCCCCTCTAGTGCCAATGAGCAGTTCTTC. It specifies CASSIVPSSANEQFF.

Only a few counts were recorded for this clone. This sequence joins TRBV30 and TRBJ1-3; a weak D match, TRBD1 (5 bases). The germline V and J ends were trimmed by 3 bases and 0 bases, with 15 bases remaining between them. The CDR3 loop spans 16 amino acids. The germline V gene has CDR1 GTSNPN and CDR2 SVGIG (reference sequence). This CDR3 reads CAWSRTRTRSGNTIYF. The CDR3 DNA reads TGTGCCTGGAGCCGCACCCGGACACGCTCTGGAAACACCATATATTTT.

This clone was observed a few times. The chain employs TRBV6-8 and TRBJ2-3; 7 bases are shared with TRBD1. CDR3 length equals 13 residues. Germline values: CDR1 MNHGY, CDR2 SAAAGT. Losses at the gene ends were 5 bases for V and 5 bases for J; bases not matched to a gene: 4. The CDR3 loop reads CASSLAGGDTQYF. CDR3 in DNA: TGTGCCAGCAGTCTTGCAGGGGGAGATACGCAGTATTTT.

This clone was observed a few times. The V gene is TRBV14, the J gene TRBJ2-1; D uncertain. The CDR3 covers 15 residues. Germline V lookup: CDR1 SGHDN, CDR2 FVKESK. V gave up 1 base and J gave up 9 bases, with 16 bases separating them. The CDR3 region is CASSQASVVSAEQFF. The DNA of the CDR3 is TGTGCCAGCAGCCAAGCTTCGGTGGTCTCCGCTGAGCAGTTCTTC.

The V and J genes are TRBV29-1 and TRBJ1-1, with D possibly being TRBD1 (6 bases). CDR3 length equals 17 residues. Germline assignment: CDR1 SQVTM and CDR2 ANQGSEA. Deletions cut 1 base from V and 4 bases from J, with 22 bases between. CDR3 DNA: TGCAGCGTTGAAGTAAGGGGGTCCGGGGTAAGGATCACTGAAGCTTTCTTT. This translates into CSVEVRGSGVRITEAFF.

This clone was detected only a few times. The chain carries TRBV18 and TRBJ1-5, with a weak D call TRBD1 (6 bases). The length of the CDR3 is 13 residues. Germline V gene sequence: CDR1 KGHSH, CDR2 LQKENI. With 6 bases removed from V and 3 bases from J, the gap between germline ends came to 9 bases. CDR3 sequence: CASSQGFNQPQHF. DNA of the CDR3: TGTGCCAGCTCTCAGGGGTTCAATCAGCCCCAGCATTTT.

By proportion, this clone is medium-sized. The chain employs TRBV9 and TRBJ2-7; possibly TRBD1 for D (7 bases). The germline V gene encodes CDR1 SGDLS and CDR2 YYNGEE. This CDR3 region has 17 residues. Trimming left V 0 bases short and J 6 bases short, with 22 bases between. DNA for the CDR3: TGTGCCAGCAGCGTAGGTGGGGACTCAGGGGGACGAAGCGAGCAGTACTTC. Amino acids: CASSVGGDSGGRSEQYF. Based on the CDR3 plus reference TRBV9 and TRBJ2-7, the full variable domain is DSGVTQTPKHLITATGQRVTLRCSPRSGDLSVYWYQQSLDQGLQFLIQYYNGEERAKGNILERFSAQQFPDLHSELNLSSLELGDSALYFCASSVGGDSGGRSEQYFGPGTRLTVT.

This clone is medium-sized by share. V is TRBV6-8 and J is TRBJ2-1; D unresolved. The CDR3 spans 17 residues. Germline V CDR1 and CDR2: MNHGY, SAAAGT. V gave up 5 bases and J gave up 0 bases, with 17 bases separating them. The chain's CDR3 is CASSIHLLVSSYNEQFF. The CDR3 nucleotides are TGTGCCAGCAGTATTCATCTCCTAGTGAGCTCCTACAATGAGCAGTTCTTC.

This clone was observed a handful of times. The chain carries TRBV9 and TRBJ1-6; D may be TRBD1 (6 bases). Germline CDR1 is SGDLS and CDR2 is YYNGEE. V shed 4 bases and J shed 7 bases, with 12 bases lying between them. The CDR3 consists of 14 residues. CDR3 in amino acids: CASSFGQRNSPLHF. The CDR3 bases are TGTGCCAGCAGCTTCGGACAGCGAAATTCACCCCTCCACTTT.

This clone was detected a few times. This chain connects TRBV11-3 to TRBJ2-2; maybe TRBD1 (6 bases). V was cut by 5 bases and J by 6 bases, with 13 bases left in between. Germline CDR1 and CDR2: SGHNT and YENEEA. The length of the CDR3 is 14 residues. The CDR3 DNA reads TGTGCCAGCAGCCAGTGGACAGAAGCCGGGGAGCTGTTTTTT. Encoded protein: CASSQWTEAGELFF.

This clone was seen only a few times. This chain joins TRBV6-8 and TRBJ2-3; a weak D match, TRBD2 (5 bases). Germline V CDR1 and CDR2: MNHGY, SAAAGT. Trimming stripped 7 bases from V and 1 base from J, with 12 bases between. This CDR3 has 14 residues. The DNA for the CDR3 is TGTGCCAGCAATATCCAGGAGGGCACAGATACGCAGTATTTT. Translation gives CASNIQEGTDTQYF.

This clone is medium-sized (0.01 to 0.1%). This chain links TRBV11-3 with TRBJ2-1; 8 nucleotides agree with TRBD2. With V trimmed by 5 bases and J by 5 bases, 17 bases remained unmatched. The CDR3 totals 18 residues. Germline CDR1 reads SGHNT; CDR2 reads YENEEA. CDR3 nucleotide sequence: TGTGCCAGCAGCGGGCGGGCCGCCGGGACTAGGTCTCACAATGAGCAGTTCTTC. Protein sequence: CASSGRAAGTRSHNEQFF.

The V call is TRBV6-4, the J call TRBJ1-1; D is ambiguous. Germline V CDR1 and CDR2: MRHNA, SNTAGT. With 8 bases removed from V and 2 bases from J, the gap between germline ends came to 6 bases. This CDR3 spans 11 amino acids. This chain's CDR3 is CASRENTEAFF. The CDR3 coding sequence is TGTGCCAGCCGGGAAAACACTGAAGCTTTCTTT.

J is TRBJ1-6 and V is TRBV4-1; maybe TRBD1 (5 bases). This CDR3 comprises 16 residues. CDR1 is MGHRA, CDR2 YSYEKL, per germline. V was cut by 0 bases and J by 4 bases, with 10 bases left in between. The CDR3 DNA is TGCGCCAGCAGCCAAGATGAGGGGAGATATAATTCACCCCTCCACTTT. Translating gives CASSQDEGRYNSPLHF.

The chain joins TRBV11-3 to TRBJ2-1; a weak D match, TRBD2 (6 bases). Germline lookup yields CDR1 SGHNT and CDR2 YENEEA. The CDR3 sequence is 15 residues long. Trimming took 2 bases from V and 4 from J, leaving 12 bases between them. CDR3 coding DNA: TGTGCCAGCAGCTTATCCGGGAGTAGGTACAATGAGCAGTTCTTC. Protein product: CASSLSGSRYNEQFF.

The chain employs TRBV10-3 and TRBJ2-7; D is possibly TRBD2 (5 bases). CDR1 ENHRY and CDR2 SYGVKD come from the germline V gene. V was pared by 2 bases and J by 3 bases, with 5 bases between. The length of the CDR3 is 12 residues. CDR3 loop: CAISEGGYEQYF. DNA for the CDR3: TGTGCCATCAGTGAGGGAGGCTACGAGCAGTACTTC.

Judged by abundance, this clone is medium-sized. The gene calls are TRBV14 and TRBJ1-1; the D is unclear. Trimming stripped 1 base from V and 1 base from J, with 7 bases between. The CDR3 is 14 residues long. Germline V gene sequence: CDR1 SGHDN, CDR2 FVKESK. The CDR3 loop is CASSQGHPNTEAFF. CDR3 coding DNA: TGTGCCAGCAGCCAAGGACACCCGAACACTGAAGCTTTCTTT.

This clone counts as large. J is TRBJ2-1 and V is TRBV15; 11 nucleotides align to TRBD1. CDR3 length equals 15 residues. Germline CDR1 and CDR2: LNHNV and YYDKDF (reference sequence). V gave up 5 bases and J gave up 9 bases; unmatched junction bases: 9. CDR3 in DNA: TGTGCCACCAGCGGGGGGGGACAGGGGGGTGCTGAGCAGTTCTTC. Protein sequence: CATSGGGQGGAEQFF. The full variable domain, in which reference TRBV15 and TRBJ2-1 provide the parts outside the CDR3, is DAMVIQNPRYQVTQFGKPVTLSCSQTLNHNVMYWYQQKSSQAPKLLFHYYDKDFNNEADTPDNFQSRRPNTSFCFLDIRSPGLGDTAMYLCATSGGGQGGAEQFFGPGTRLTVL.

This clone was counted only a few times. V is TRBV6-8 and J is TRBJ1-1, with a possible D match to TRBD1 (5 bases). The CDR3 contains 14 residues. The germline V and J ends were trimmed by 0 bases and 0 bases, with 5 bases remaining between them. Germline V gene data show CDR1 as MNHGY and CDR2 as SAAAGT. The CDR3 region is CASSYSGVNTEAFF. CDR3 nucleotide sequence: TGTGCCAGCAGTTACTCAGGGGTGAACACTGAAGCTTTCTTT.

Only a few counts were recorded for this clone. V usage is TRBV28 and J usage is TRBJ2-7; TRBD1 matches 7 bases. This CDR3 is 15 amino acids long. The V and J ends lost 4 bases and 5 bases, in that order; junction bases with no gene match: 11. CDR1 is MDHEN, CDR2 SYDVKM, per germline. This chain's CDR3 is CASSSYNRGFHEQYF. CDR3 nucleotide sequence: TGTGCCAGCAGTTCCTATAACAGGGGCTTCCACGAGCAGTACTTC.

This clone turned up a few times. The rearrangement links TRBV6-8 to TRBJ1-4, with a possible D match to TRBD1 (5 bases). This CDR3 has 15 residues. V lost 5 bases and J 8 bases, leaving 18 bases between the germline ends. Germline V gene data show CDR1 as MNHGY and CDR2 as SAAAGT. The CDR3 protein is CASSLDPGAGEKLFF. CDR3 bases: TGTGCCAGCAGTCTCGACCCTGGGGCCGGGGAAAAACTGTTTTTT.

Many counts were recorded for this clone. This chain joins TRBV11-3 and TRBJ2-5; 7 nucleotides match TRBD1. With V trimmed by 5 bases and J by 1 base, 10 bases remained unmatched. The length of the CDR3 is 16 residues. The germline CDR1 and CDR2 sequences are SGHNT and YENEEA. The DNA of the CDR3 is TGTGCCAGCAGCCTCAAGGGACAGCTGATCCAAGAGACCCAGTACTTC. This encodes CASSLKGQLIQETQYF.

This clone came up a few times. J is TRBJ1-3 and V is TRBV11-3; TRBD1 matches 9 bases. This CDR3 contains 15 residues. The germline V gene has CDR1 SGHNT and CDR2 YENEEA. The junction had 6 bases not matched to a gene; V was cut back by 5 bases and J by 4 bases. CDR3 sequence: CASSARTGDGNTIYF. DNA for the CDR3: TGTGCCAGCAGCGCCCGGACAGGGGACGGAAACACCATATATTTT.

This clone was seen more than once but under ten times. The chain uses TRBV30 and TRBJ1-5; 9 nucleotides match TRBD1. Per germline, CDR1 GTSNPN and CDR2 SVGIG (reference sequence). V lost 4 bases and J lost 5; bases outside the gene matches: 9. There are 15 residues in the CDR3. DNA for the CDR3: TGTGCCTGGACCCCCCGAACAGGGGGCTATCAGCCCCAGCATTTT. It yields the protein CAWTPRTGGYQPQHF.

A few counts support this clone. The chain links TRBV4-1 to TRBJ1-4; no clear D. CDR3 length equals 15 residues. Per germline, CDR1 MGHRA and CDR2 YSYEKL. With 0 bases removed from V and 8 bases from J, the gap between germline ends came to 13 bases. Here the CDR3 reads CASSQDRVRPEKLFF. In nucleotides, the CDR3 is TGCGCCAGCAGCCAAGATAGGGTCCGGCCGGAAAAACTGTTTTTT.

The genes are TRBV7-2 and TRBJ2-7; D unclear. Trimming cost V 3 bases and J 3 bases, with 9 bases left between them. Per germline, CDR1 SGHTA and CDR2 FQGNSA. The CDR3 contains 13 residues. The CDR3 sequence is CASSFQVLYEQYF. The CDR3 bases are TGTGCCAGCAGCTTCCAGGTTCTCTACGAGCAGTACTTC. The whole variable domain, remainder taken from reference TRBV7-2 and TRBJ2-7, is GAGVSQSPSNKVTEKGKDVELRCDPISGHTALYWYRQSLGQGLEFLIYFQGNSAPDKSGLPSDRFSAERTGGSVSTLTIQRTQQEDSAVYLCASSFQVLYEQYFGPGTRLTVT.

This clone was detected only a few times. The chain has TRBV6-8 and TRBJ1-2; D possibly corresponds to TRBD1 (6 bases). V was clipped by 5 bases and J by 2 bases, with 18 bases between them. The germline V gene encodes CDR1 MNHGY and CDR2 SAAAGT. This CDR3 contains 16 residues. The CDR3 bases are TGTGCCAGCAGTGGGACATTCTACAGGGCGAACTATGGCTACACCTTC. The encoded protein is CASSGTFYRANYGYTF.

This clone has at least ten counts. The rearrangement links TRBV11-3 to TRBJ1-2; 9 positions match TRBD1. Looked up from germline, CDR1 is SGHNT and CDR2 is YENEEA. V trimming: 5 bases; J trimming: 0 bases; junction bases outside the gene matches: 10. This CDR3 comprises 17 residues. The CDR3: CASSPGQGKRTNYGYTF. CDR3 DNA: TGTGCCAGCAGCCCTGGACAGGGGAAGCGGACTAACTATGGCTACACCTTC.

V usage is TRBV25-1 and J usage is TRBJ1-6; D is perhaps TRBD1 (5 bases). The CDR3 is made up of 14 amino acids. Trimming shortened V by 1 base and J by 9 bases, and 10 bases separated the two germline ends. CDR1 and CDR2 from the germline V gene are MGHDK and SYGVNS. This CDR3 is CASSELQGASPLHF. The CDR3 DNA is TGTGCCAGCAGTGAATTGCAGGGTGCTTCACCCCTCCACTTT. Full variable domain (remainder filled in from reference TRBV25-1 and TRBJ1-6): EADIYQTPRYLVIGTGKKITLECSQTMGHDKMYWYQQDPGMELHLIHYSYGVNSTEKGDLSSESTVSRIRTEHFPLTLESARPSHTSQYLCASSELQGASPLHFGNGTRLTVT.

This clone appeared a few times. A junction end diverges from the germline sequence, so it may reflect a read error. The V call is TRBV6-8, the J call TRBJ1-1, with D maybe TRBD1 (6 bases). Germline loops: CDR1 MNHGY, CDR2 SAAAGT. The CDR3 is 13 residues long. This CDR3 reads CAISAQGNTEAFF. The CDR3 DNA follows: TGTGCCATCAGTGCACAGGGCAACACTGAAGCTTTCTTT.